Presented here are 2 T cell receptor beta chains from one specimen sequenced in a study of blood T cell repertoires in COVID-19. Using immunoSEQ multiplex PCR, the repertoire was profiled, and TCRdb retains in-frame clones only, with some absent. The sample holds about 170,000 clones; more than 70% are singletons and the top ten take roughly 18%. Material: peripheral blood. The receptor source for this set is a woman in her 70s who had recovered from COVID-19.

Here the CDR3 DNA reads TGTGCCAGCAGCGACGGCGGGTACAATGAGCAGTTCTTC. It translates to CASSDGGYNEQFF. The chain uses TRBV5-4 and TRBJ2-1, with D possibly being TRBD2 (5 bases). This CDR3 contains 13 residues. Germline-derived CDR1 and CDR2 are SGHNT and YYREEE (reference sequence). The V end was cut by 4 bases, the J end by 4 bases, with 9 bases between. Drawing the rest from reference TRBV5-4 and TRBJ2-1, the complete variable domain is ETGVTQSPTHLIKTRGQQVTLRCSSQSGHNTVSWYQQALGQGPQFIFQYYREEENGRGNFPPRFSGLQFPNYSSELNVNALELDDSALYLCASSDGGYNEQFFGPGTRLTVL.

The chain employs TRBV6-5 and TRBJ1-1; TRBD1 might be the D (5 bases). Per germline, CDR1 MNHEY and CDR2 SVGAGI. Trimming removed 2 bases from V and 10 bases from J, with 11 bases in between. This CDR3 is 12 amino acids long. CDR3 protein: CASSYPGRGAFF. In nucleotides, the CDR3 is TGTGCCAGCAGTTACCCCGGGAGGGGAGCTTTCTTT.